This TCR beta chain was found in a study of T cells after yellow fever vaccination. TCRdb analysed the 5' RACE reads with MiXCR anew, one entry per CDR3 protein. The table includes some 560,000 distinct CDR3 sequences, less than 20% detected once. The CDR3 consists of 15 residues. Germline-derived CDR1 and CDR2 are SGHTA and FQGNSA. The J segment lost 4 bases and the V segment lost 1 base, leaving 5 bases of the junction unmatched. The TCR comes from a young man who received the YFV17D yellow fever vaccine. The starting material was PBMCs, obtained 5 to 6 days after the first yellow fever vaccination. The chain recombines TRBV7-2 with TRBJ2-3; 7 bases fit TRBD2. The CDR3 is CASSLGGGTADTQYF. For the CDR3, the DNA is TGTGCCAGCAGCTTAGGGGGGGGGACCGCAGATACGCAGTATTTT.